This entry is about one T cell receptor beta chain. What it recognizes is unknown. Primers included in the PCR were 60 Vbeta and 13 Jbeta primers. Generated by immunoSEQ multiplex PCR, the TCRdb table keeps only in-frame clones and is missing some. The table records around 150,000 clones, almost 80% of them present only once. The sample comes from a study of cytomegalovirus exposure and HLA in healthy donors. Study information: HLA-typed donors were the source of about 85 million unique TCRs, which an early data release held. Study-wide results and limits: In a later analysis, common viral pathogens appeared linked to several of the most significant clusters.

Sequencing was done on a sample of PBMCs. This clonotype was obtained from a woman between 45 and 60 years old in good health and CMV-seronegative.

The CDR3 bases are TGTGCCACCAGCAGAGGCCCGACAGGGGCGGATGAAGCTTTCTTT. Amino acid sequence: CATSRGPTGADEAFF. This chain uses TRBV15 with TRBJ1-1; 8 bases are a match to TRBD1. In germline, CDR1 is LNHNV, CDR2 YYDKDF (reference sequence). The ends lost 1 base at V and 7 bases at J; junction bases unmatched: 8. This CDR3 has 15 amino acids.